This record covers a single T cell receptor beta chain. Its cognate antigen is unknown. The data were obtained in a study of T cell repertoires in cytomegalovirus infection. At the level of the study: Selected CMV epitopes included recently identified HLA-C-restricted ones as well as well-studied HLA-B-restricted ones. Signatures in public TCR beta sequences pointed to both CMV infection and matching HLA type.

The CDR3 is 13 residues long. Germline V gene sequence: CDR1 ENHRY, CDR2 SYGVKD. Deletions cut 0 bases from V and 5 bases from J, with 7 bases between. The study, taken as a whole, reports: In two of eight donors, the top clonotype was HLA-C-restricted CMV-specific. Pooled public TCR beta family frequency picked out CMV carriers with the relevant HLA.

TCRdb re-called the reads with MiXCR, one entry per CDR3 protein. The data hold approximately 1,000,000 distinct CDR3 sequences, with about a third observed a single time. The source of this sequence is a human donor in good health (CMV status not recorded). Some clones in this sample may be carry-over from other donors' samples. The chain links TRBV10-3 to TRBJ1-1; tentative D call: TRBD1 (6 bases). The sequencing used cultured CD8+ T cells from PBMCs, collected from culture after CMV antigen stimulation. This CDR3 reads CAISESRGTEAFF. Here the CDR3 DNA reads TGTGCCATCAGTGAGTCCAGGGGTACTGAAGCTTTCTTT.